The entry below gives a single T cell receptor (beta chain) sequence along with its context. Six replicates per PBMC sample, mostly from roughly 500 ng of genomic DNA. Clones were sequenced by immunoSEQ multiplex PCR, and TCRdb holds only the in-frame ones, with some missing. The table records around 20,000 clones, roughly 78% of them present only once. V lost 0 bases and J 1 base, leaving 10 bases between the germline ends. In germline, CDR1 is SGDLS, CDR2 YYNGEE. This CDR3 is 15 amino acids long. The sample belongs to a study of neoadjuvant anti-PD-1 for oral cavity cancer. The chain is built from TRBV9 and TRBJ1-1; D is undetermined. The receptor comes from a person aged 40 to 85 with oral cavity squamous cell carcinoma. Here the sequenced sample was PBMCs, taken before nivolumab (anti-PD-1) treatment. For the CDR3, the DNA is TGTGCCAGCAGCGTAGACCCGGGCCCGAACACTGAAGCTTTCTTT. Protein: CASSVDPGPNTEAFF.